This T cell receptor (beta chain) originates from a study of Tregs in tolerant kidney transplant recipients. Looking at the study overall: Related graft donors supplied nonmyeloablative bone marrow transplants, and mixed chimerism was transient. Whole-study results and caveats: The small number of patients limits these findings pending further validation. Donor-specific Treg expansion exceeded global Treg expansion in tolerant patients, suggesting antigen drive.

The length of the CDR3 is 19 residues. V shed 0 bases and J 0 bases; nucleotides not matched to a gene: 6. Germline CDR1 reads SGHRS; CDR2 reads YFSETQ. Thawed PBMCs were FACS-sorted into unstimulated CD4+CD25+CD127- regulatory T cells, CD4+CD25- non-regulatory cells, CD4 and CD8 cells. As to this clone: Its antigen is undetermined.

Repertoires were generated with immunoSEQ multiplex PCR, while TCRdb's copy carries only in-frame clones and drops some. The sample has about 83,000 clones, 98% seen once. Sample: CD4+ T cells from blood, taken before the transplant. The J gene is TRBJ2-3, the V gene TRBV5-1, with 14 bases matching TRBD2. The clonotype comes from a human donor who received a combined kidney and bone marrow transplant. The DNA of the CDR3 is TGCGCCAGCAGCTTGGATGGGACTAGCGGGGGAACTAGCACAGATACGCAGTATTTT. Translation: CASSLDGTSGGTSTDTQYF. Together with reference TRBV5-1 and TRBJ2-3, the CDR3 gives the full variable domain: KAGVTQTPRYLIKTRGQQVTLSCSPISGHRSVSWYQQTPGQGLQFLFEYFSETQRNKGNFPGRFSGRQFSNSRSEMNVSTLELGDSALYLCASSLDGTSGGTSTDTQYFGPGTRLTVL.